This T cell receptor (beta chain) was obtained from a study of T cell responses to AZD1222 COVID-19 vaccine. Worth noting for this clone: Antigen specificity is unknown.

This CDR3 has 16 residues. The ends were cut back, 1 base at V and 4 bases at J, with 14 bases in the middle. Germline CDR1 reads MGHRA; CDR2 reads YSYEKL. Whole-study results and caveats: Unmutated variant regions are reportedly the target of nearly half of TCRs that are spike-specific.

Repertoires were generated with immunoSEQ multiplex PCR, while TCRdb's copy carries only in-frame clones and drops some. The sample shows 150,000 or so clones, more than 90% of them seen only once. This TCR derives from an adult in good health. The gene calls are TRBV4-1 and TRBJ2-1; D uncertain. This sample comprised peripheral blood, obtained on day 0 of AZD1222 vaccination. Here the CDR3 reads CASSQVGISLYNEQFF. Here the CDR3 DNA reads TGCGCCAGCAGCCAAGTTGGAATAAGCCTGTACAATGAGCAGTTCTTC.